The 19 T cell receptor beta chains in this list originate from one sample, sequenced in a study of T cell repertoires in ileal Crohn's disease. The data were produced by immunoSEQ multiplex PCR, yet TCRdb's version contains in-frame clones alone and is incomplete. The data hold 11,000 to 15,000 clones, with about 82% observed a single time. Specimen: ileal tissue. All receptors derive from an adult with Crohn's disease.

The CDR3: CASSPEPLTSGSHNEQFF. For the CDR3, the DNA is TGTGCCAGCAGCCCGGAACCCTTGACTAGCGGGAGCCACAATGAGCAGTTCTTC. The rearrangement uses TRBV5-4 and TRBJ2-1; the match to TRBD2 covers 12 bases. The V gene end was trimmed by 4 bases and the J gene end by 5 bases; junction bases not matched to a gene: 13. Germline loops: CDR1 SGHNT, CDR2 YYREEE (reference sequence). The CDR3 spans 18 residues.

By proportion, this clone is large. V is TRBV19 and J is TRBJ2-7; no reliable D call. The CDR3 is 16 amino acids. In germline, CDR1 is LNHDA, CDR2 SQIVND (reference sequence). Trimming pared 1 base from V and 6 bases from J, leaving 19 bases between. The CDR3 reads CASSIAYWRSPSEQYF. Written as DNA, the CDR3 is TGTGCCAGTAGTATAGCCTACTGGCGGAGCCCCTCCGAGCAGTACTTC.

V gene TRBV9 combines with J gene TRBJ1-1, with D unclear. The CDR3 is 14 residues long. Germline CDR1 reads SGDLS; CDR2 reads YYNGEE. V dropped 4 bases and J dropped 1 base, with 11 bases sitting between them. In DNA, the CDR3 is TGTGCCAGCAGCCCAAATCGACAGAACACTGAAGCTTTCTTT. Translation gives CASSPNRQNTEAFF.

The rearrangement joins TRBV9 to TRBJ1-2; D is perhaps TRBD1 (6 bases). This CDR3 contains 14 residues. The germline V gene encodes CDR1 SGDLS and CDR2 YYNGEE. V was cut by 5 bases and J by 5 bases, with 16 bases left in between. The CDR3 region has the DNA TGTGCCAGCAGTTCCAGGGGAGATGGGTATGGCTACACCTTC. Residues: CASSSRGDGYGYTF. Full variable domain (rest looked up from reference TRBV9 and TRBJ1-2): DSGVTQTPKHLITATGQRVTLRCSPRSGDLSVYWYQQSLDQGLQFLIQYYNGEERAKGNILERFSAQQFPDLHSELNLSSLELGDSALYFCASSSRGDGYGYTFGSGTRLTVV.

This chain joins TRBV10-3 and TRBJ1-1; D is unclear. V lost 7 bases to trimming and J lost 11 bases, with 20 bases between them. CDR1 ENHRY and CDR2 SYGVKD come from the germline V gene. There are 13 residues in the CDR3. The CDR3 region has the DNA TGTGCCATCATGACGGACCCGGGGAGTTCGGCTTTCTTT. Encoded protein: CAIMTDPGSSAFF.

The CDR3 reads CASKDTHSGANVLTF. CDR3 coding DNA: TGTGCCAGCAAGGACACCCACTCTGGGGCCAACGTCCTGACTTTC. This rearrangement joins TRBV6-5 to TRBJ2-6; weak D call: TRBD1 (5 bases). The CDR3 extends over 15 amino acids. Per germline, CDR1 MNHEY and CDR2 SVGAGI. V lost 7 bases and J 0 bases, leaving 10 bases between the germline ends.

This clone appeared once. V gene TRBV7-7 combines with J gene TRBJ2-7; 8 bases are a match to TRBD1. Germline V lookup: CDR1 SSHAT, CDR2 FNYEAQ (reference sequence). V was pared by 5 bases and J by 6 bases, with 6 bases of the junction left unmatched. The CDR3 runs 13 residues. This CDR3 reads CASSPDREGEQYF. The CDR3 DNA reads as TGTGCCAGCAGCCCGGACAGGGAAGGCGAGCAGTACTTC.

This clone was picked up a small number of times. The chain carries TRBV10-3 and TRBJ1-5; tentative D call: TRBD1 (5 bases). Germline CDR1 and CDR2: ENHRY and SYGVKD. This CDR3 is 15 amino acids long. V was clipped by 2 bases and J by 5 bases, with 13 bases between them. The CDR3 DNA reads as TGTGCCATCAGTGAGATGGCAGGGATGGATCAGCCCCAGCATTTT. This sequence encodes CAISEMAGMDQPQHF.

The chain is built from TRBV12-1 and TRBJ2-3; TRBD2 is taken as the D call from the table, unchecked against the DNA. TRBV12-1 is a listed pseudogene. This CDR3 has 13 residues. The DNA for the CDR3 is TGTGCCAGCAGCTCAACTAGCGGGGCTACGCAGTATTTT. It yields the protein CASSSTSGATQYF.

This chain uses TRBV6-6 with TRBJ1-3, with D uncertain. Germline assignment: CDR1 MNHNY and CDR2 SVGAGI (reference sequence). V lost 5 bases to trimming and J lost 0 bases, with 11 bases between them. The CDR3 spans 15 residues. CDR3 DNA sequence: TGTGCCAGCAGTCCTCGGGGTTCCTCTGGAAACACCATATATTTT. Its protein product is CASSPRGSSGNTIYF.

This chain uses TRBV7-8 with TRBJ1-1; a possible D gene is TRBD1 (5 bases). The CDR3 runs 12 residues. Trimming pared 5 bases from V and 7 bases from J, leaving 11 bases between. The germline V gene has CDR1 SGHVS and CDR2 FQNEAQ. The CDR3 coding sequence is TGTGCCAGCAGCCGACAGTTAGATGAAGCTTTCTTT. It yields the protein CASSRQLDEAFF.

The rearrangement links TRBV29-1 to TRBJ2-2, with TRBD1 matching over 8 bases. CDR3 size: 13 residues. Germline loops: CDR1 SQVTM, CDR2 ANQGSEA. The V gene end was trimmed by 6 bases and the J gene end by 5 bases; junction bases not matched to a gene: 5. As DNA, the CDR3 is TGCAGCGTCGCCCGGACAGGGACCGGGGAGCTGTTTTTT. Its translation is CSVARTGTGELFF.

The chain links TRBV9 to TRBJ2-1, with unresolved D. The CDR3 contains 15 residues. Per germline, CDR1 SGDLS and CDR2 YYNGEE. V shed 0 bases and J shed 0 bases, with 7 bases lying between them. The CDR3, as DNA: TGTGCCAGCAGCGTAGGGTGGAGCTCCTACAATGAGCAGTTCTTC. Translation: CASSVGWSSYNEQFF.

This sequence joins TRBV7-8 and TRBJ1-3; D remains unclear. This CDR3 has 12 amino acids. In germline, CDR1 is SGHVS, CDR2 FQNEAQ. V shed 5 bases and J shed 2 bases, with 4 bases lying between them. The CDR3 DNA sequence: TGTGCCAGCAGCGCTACTGGAAACACCATATATTTT. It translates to CASSATGNTIYF.

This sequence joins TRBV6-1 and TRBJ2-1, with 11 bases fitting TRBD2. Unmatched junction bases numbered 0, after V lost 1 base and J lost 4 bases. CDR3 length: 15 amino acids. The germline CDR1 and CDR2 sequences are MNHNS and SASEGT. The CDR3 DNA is TGTGCCAGCAGTGAAGTAGCGGGAGGGTACAATGAGCAGTTCTTC. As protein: CASSEVAGGYNEQFF.

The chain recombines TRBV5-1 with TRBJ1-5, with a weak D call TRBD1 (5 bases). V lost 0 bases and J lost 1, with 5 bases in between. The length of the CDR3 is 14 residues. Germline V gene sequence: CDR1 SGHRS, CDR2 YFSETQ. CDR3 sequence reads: CASSLGGSNQPQHF. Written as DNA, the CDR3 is TGCGCCAGCAGCTTGGGGGGCAGCAATCAGCCCCAGCATTTT.

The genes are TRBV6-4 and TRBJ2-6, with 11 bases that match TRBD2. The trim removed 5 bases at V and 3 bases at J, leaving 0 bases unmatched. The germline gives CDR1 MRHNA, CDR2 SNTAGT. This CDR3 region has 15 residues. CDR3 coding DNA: TGTGCCAGCAGTACTAGCGGGAGTGGGGCCAACGTCCTGACTTTC. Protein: CASSTSGSGANVLTF.

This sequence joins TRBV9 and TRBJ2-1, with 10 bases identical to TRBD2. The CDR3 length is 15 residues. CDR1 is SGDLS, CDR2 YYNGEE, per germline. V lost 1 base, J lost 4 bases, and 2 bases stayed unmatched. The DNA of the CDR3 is TGTGCCAGCAGCGTAACTAGCGGGACTTACAATGAGCAGTTCTTC. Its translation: CASSVTSGTYNEQFF.

In DNA, the CDR3 is TGTGCCAGCAGCAAGGACTATACGGAGCAGTACTTC. It is translated as CASSKDYTEQYF. This chain uses TRBV5-4 with TRBJ2-7; TRBD2 might be the D (6 bases). This CDR3 region has 12 residues. Trimming left V 4 bases short and J 7 bases short, with 12 bases between. Germline V CDR1 and CDR2: SGHNT, YYREEE (reference sequence).